Below are 7 T cell receptor beta chains sequenced from a single sample in a study of blood T cell repertoires in COVID-19. The protocol was immunoSEQ multiplex PCR, while the TCRdb copy is restricted to in-frame clones and leaves out a portion. Here the sample spans a few hundred thousand clones, 75% to 90% being singletons. Source material: PBMCs or T cells enriched from blood (not recorded which). The receptor set was obtained from a woman between 45 and 60 years old who had recovered from COVID-19.

The chain carries TRBV29-1 and TRBJ2-6; D is possibly TRBD2 (5 bases). Germline V CDR1 and CDR2: SQVTM, ANQGSEA. The CDR3 runs 15 residues. V was cut by 6 bases and J by 2 bases, with 14 bases left in between. CDR3 DNA sequence: TGCAGCGTAGAGAGGGTGACGACTGGGGCCAACGTCCTGACTTTC. Amino acids: CSVERVTTGANVLTF.

The CDR3 sequence: CASRRGGNQPQHF. Written as DNA, the CDR3 is TGTGCCAGTAGGAGGGGGGGGAATCAGCCCCAGCATTTT. V is TRBV19 and J is TRBJ1-5; tentative D call: TRBD1 (6 bases). V was shortened by 6 bases and J by 4 bases, with 10 bases between the two germline ends. The CDR3 extends over 13 amino acids. Germline V gene data show CDR1 as LNHDA and CDR2 as SQIVND (reference sequence).

The gene calls are TRBV2 and TRBJ2-4, with unresolved D. Trimming removed 1 base at V and 7 bases at J, with 11 bases between. Germline CDR1 SNHLY, CDR2 FYNNEI. The CDR3 is made up of 14 amino acids. For the CDR3, the DNA is TGTGCCAGCAGTGAAGTACGCCCCGCGAACATTCAGTACTTC. Its protein product is CASSEVRPANIQYF.

The V call is TRBV7-9, the J call TRBJ2-1; perhaps TRBD2 as D (5 bases). Trimming took 5 bases from V and 8 from J, leaving 31 bases between them. Germline CDR1 is SEHNR and CDR2 is FQNEAQ (reference sequence). The CDR3 has 19 residues. The CDR3 bases are TGTGCCAGCAGCCAATACGGCGTGGCGCTGGAGGCCCCCCCACATGAGCAGTTCTTC. It specifies CASSQYGVALEAPPHEQFF. The whole variable domain, remainder taken from reference TRBV7-9 and TRBJ2-1, is DTGVSQNPRHKITKRGQNVTFRCDPISEHNRLYWYRQTLGQGPEFLTYFQNEAQLEKSRLLSDRFSAERPKGSFSTLEIQRTEQGDSAMYLCASSQYGVALEAPPHEQFFGPGTRLTVL.

The genes are TRBV28 and TRBJ2-1; D possibly corresponds to TRBD2 (5 bases). This CDR3 has 15 residues. The germline gives CDR1 MDHEN, CDR2 SYDVKM. Deletions cut 5 bases from V and 8 bases from J, with 19 bases between. CDR3 protein: CASSLIREPTDEQFF. The CDR3 region has the DNA TGTGCCAGCAGTCTGATTAGGGAGCCAACCGATGAGCAGTTCTTC.

The gene calls are TRBV10-3 and TRBJ2-1, with 11 bases matching TRBD2. CDR1 is ENHRY, CDR2 SYGVKD, per germline. V trimming: 4 bases; J trimming: 6 bases; junction bases outside the gene matches: 8. This CDR3 spans 16 amino acids. The CDR3 region has the DNA TGTGCCATCAGTGGAGGGCTAGCGGGAGGTTCCAATGAGCAGTTCTTC. Its translation: CAISGGLAGGSNEQFF.

The chain couples TRBV5-1 to TRBJ2-3, with TRBD2 as a possible D gene (6 bases). V dropped 2 bases and J dropped 2 bases, with 12 bases sitting between them. The CDR3 loop spans 15 amino acids. The germline CDR1 and CDR2 sequences are SGHRS and YFSETQ. CDR3 in amino acids: CASSFTGGTTDTQYF. The CDR3, as DNA: TGCGCCAGCAGCTTCACTGGGGGGACCACAGATACGCAGTATTTT.